Presented here are 28 T cell receptor beta chains from one specimen sequenced in a study of metastatic and nonmetastatic thyroid tumors. All patients were treatment-naive before thyroid surgery. TCRdb reprocessed the PCR reads via MiXCR. In the table there are 20,000 to 25,000 clones, 36% of which are singletons. The specimen was blood. These TCRs come from a male donor with papillary thyroid cancer or a benign thyroid nodule (not recorded which). Some clones in this sample may be carry-over from other donors' samples.

The chain carries TRBV5-1 and TRBJ1-1; TRBD1 matches 7 bases. The CDR3 extends over 15 amino acids. The germline V gene encodes CDR1 SGHRS and CDR2 YFSETQ. Losses at the gene ends were 7 bases for V and 1 base for J; bases not matched to a gene: 10. The CDR3 protein is CASRVTGQTNTEAFF. The CDR3 DNA reads as TGCGCCAGCCGAGTAACGGGACAGACGAACACTGAAGCTTTCTTT.

The J gene is TRBJ2-1, the V gene TRBV4-2; 7 bases map to TRBD2. The junction had 16 bases not matched to a gene; V was cut back by 6 bases and J by 8 bases. The CDR3 spans 16 residues. Germline assignment: CDR1 LGHNA and CDR2 YNFKEQ. In DNA form, the CDR3 reads TGTGCCAGCAGGCGGACCGGGAGCGGGGCCATCGATGAGCAGTTCTTC. Its translation: CASRRTGSGAIDEQFF.

CDR3 sequence: CASSRNYEQYF. The CDR3 DNA is TGCGCCAGCAGCCGAAACTACGAGCAGTACTTC. The chain is built from TRBV5-1 and TRBJ2-7, with D unresolved. Germline lookup yields CDR1 SGHRS and CDR2 YFSETQ. The V and J ends lost 4 bases and 3 bases respectively, with 5 bases between them. This CDR3 has 11 amino acids.

By share of the sample, this clone is medium-sized (0.01 to 0.1%). V usage is TRBV7-2 and J usage is TRBJ2-2, with 10 bases fitting TRBD1. This CDR3 comprises 16 residues. The germline V gene encodes CDR1 SGHTA and CDR2 FQGNSA. Trimming at V came to 2 bases and at J to 5 bases, leaving 5 bases not matched to a gene. The CDR3 DNA reads TGTGCCAGCAGCTTATTTGCGGGACAGGGGACCGGGGAGCTGTTTTTT. As protein: CASSLFAGQGTGELFF. Together with reference TRBV7-2 and TRBJ2-2, the CDR3 gives the full variable domain: GAGVSQSPSNKVTEKGKDVELRCDPISGHTALYWYRQSLGQGLEFLIYFQGNSAPDKSGLPSDRFSAERTGGSVSTLTIQRTQQEDSAVYLCASSLFAGQGTGELFFGEGSRLTVL.

The gene calls are TRBV30 and TRBJ2-1; 10 bases map to TRBD2. This CDR3 spans 19 amino acids. Germline assignment: CDR1 GTSNPN and CDR2 SVGIG (reference sequence). The trim removed 4 bases at V and 0 bases at J, leaving 15 bases unmatched. The CDR3: CAWNRLAGTVRSSYNEQFF. DNA for the CDR3: TGTGCCTGGAACAGACTAGCGGGCACCGTCCGGAGCTCCTACAATGAGCAGTTCTTC.

V gene TRBV6-1 combines with J gene TRBJ2-6; the match to TRBD1 covers 9 bases. This CDR3 spans 16 amino acids. The V segment lost 1 base and the J segment 2 bases; nucleotides outside the gene matches: 0. Germline V gene sequence: CDR1 MNHNS, CDR2 SASEGT. This chain's CDR3 is CASSEGQGAGANVLTF. The CDR3 DNA sequence: TGTGCCAGCAGTGAAGGACAGGGGGCTGGGGCCAACGTCCTGACTTTC.

In its sample, this clone ranks as medium-sized (0.01 to 0.1%). The gene calls are TRBV6-2 or TRBV6-3 and TRBJ2-3, with TRBD2 identical over 7 bases. The CDR3 contains 14 residues. Trimming cost V 6 bases and J 4 bases; bases outside gene matches: 7. In germline, CDR1 is MNHEY, CDR2 SVGEGT. CDR3 region: CASSRGLVPDTQYF. CDR3 nucleotides: TGTGCCAGCAGCCGTGGACTAGTTCCAGATACGCAGTATTTT.

The chain links TRBV4-3 to TRBJ1-2; a weak D match, TRBD1 (5 bases). Germline CDR1 reads LGHNA; CDR2 reads YSLEER. The CDR3 has 16 residues. Trimming cost V 1 base and J 4 bases, with 16 bases left between them. CDR3 in DNA: TGCGCCAGCAGCCAAGCCGTCGGGGCTGCGACCTATGGCTACACCTTC. It encodes CASSQAVGAATYGYTF.

This clone was recorded a few times. The chain carries TRBV6-1 and TRBJ2-7, with 7 nucleotides matching TRBD1. V shed 6 bases and J 5 bases; nucleotides not matched to a gene: 4. The CDR3 has 12 amino acids. Looked up from germline, CDR1 is MNHNS and CDR2 is SASEGT. This CDR3 is CASRKQGNEQYF. The DNA of the CDR3 is TGTGCCAGCAGGAAACAGGGGAACGAGCAGTACTTC.

The chain is built from TRBV30 and TRBJ2-7, with D possibly matching TRBD2 (5 bases). V lost 0 bases to trimming and J lost 4 bases, with 16 bases between them. The CDR3 runs 15 residues. The germline CDR1 and CDR2 sequences are GTSNPN and SVGIG (reference sequence). Here the CDR3 DNA reads TGTGCCTGGAGTGTATCCGGGGAACCCGATTACGAGCAGTACTTC. It codes for CAWSVSGEPDYEQYF.

The chain has TRBV7-3 and TRBJ2-3; D might be TRBD2 (6 bases). This CDR3 spans 14 amino acids. Germline V gene lookup returns CDR1 SGHTA and CDR2 FQGTGA. Trimming cost V 5 bases and J 7 bases, with 16 bases left between them. The CDR3 reads CASSQDPGRHTQYF. In DNA, the CDR3 is TGTGCCAGCAGCCAGGACCCAGGGAGGCATACGCAGTATTTT.

This clone was observed a few times. The genes are TRBV28 and TRBJ2-7; D may be TRBD1 (7 bases). V was cut by 7 bases and J by 3 bases, with 13 bases left in between. The CDR3 contains 13 residues. Germline CDR1 reads MDHEN; CDR2 reads SYDVKM. The CDR3 DNA sequence: TGTGCCAGCACTAGACAGGGAGGCTACGAGCAGTACTTC. Encoded protein: CASTRQGGYEQYF.

This clone was seen a single time. The chain is built from TRBV20-1 and TRBJ1-2, with 9 bases identical to TRBD1. J was trimmed by 9 bases and V by 3 bases; bases with no gene match: 14. CDR1 DFQATT and CDR2 SNEGSKA come from the germline V gene (reference sequence). This CDR3 contains 15 residues. DNA for the CDR3: TGCAGTGCTAGCGCTTTCGGGGGACAGGGTAAAAGCTACACCTTC. This translates into CSASAFGGQGKSYTF.

The rearrangement joins TRBV20-1 to TRBJ1-3; D unclear. The CDR3 length is 12 residues. With 5 bases removed from V and 2 bases from J, the gap between germline ends came to 7 bases. Germline-derived CDR1 and CDR2 are DFQATT and SNEGSKA (reference sequence). The CDR3 sequence is CSALIPGNTIYF. The CDR3 DNA is TGCAGTGCTCTGATACCTGGAAACACCATATATTTT.

The sample holds many counts of this clone. A much larger clone differs by one base, so this may be a read error. Other nucleotide sequences from this sample produce the same CDR3. The chain combines TRBV6-1 with TRBJ2-2; 8 bases are a match to TRBD1. Germline-derived CDR1 and CDR2 are MNHNS and SASEGT. This CDR3 comprises 16 residues. The CDR3 region has the DNA TGTGCTAGCAGTCTTGAGGACAGGGTCTACACCGGGGAGCTGTTTTTT. Its translation: CASSLEDRVYTGELFF.

V gene TRBV5-1 combines with J gene TRBJ2-3; D might be TRBD1 (7 bases). Trimming left V 2 bases short and J 4 bases short, with 14 bases between. The CDR3 runs to 15 residues. Germline CDR1 is SGHRS and CDR2 is YFSETQ. This chain's CDR3 is CASSFRAGGPDTQYF. The CDR3 DNA is TGCGCCAGCAGCTTTCGTGCAGGGGGGCCAGATACGCAGTATTTT.

This clone was picked up many times. A read error may be the cause here, since a much bigger clone is one base away. The chain links TRBV30 to TRBJ2-3; 9 bases are shared with TRBD1. Per the germline V gene, CDR1 is GTSNPN and CDR2 is SVGIG (reference sequence). J was trimmed by 2 bases and V by 8 bases; bases with no gene match: 5. CDR3 length: 13 amino acids. The chain's CDR3 is CARGQGITDTQYF. For the CDR3, the DNA is TGTGCCCGGGGACAGGGTATCACAGATACGCAGTATTTT.

This clone was observed many times. The chain uses TRBV6-2 or TRBV6-3 and TRBJ1-5, with D possibly being TRBD1 (5 bases). This CDR3 comprises 14 residues. Trimming left V 8 bases short and J 2 bases short, with 13 bases between. Germline CDR1 is MNHEY and CDR2 is SVGEGT. CDR3 residues: CASGHRGGNQPQHF. The DNA of the CDR3 is TGTGCCAGCGGACACCGGGGGGGCAATCAGCCCCAGCATTTT.

This clone came up many times. The CDR3 ends on some other residue instead of the conserved phenylalanine or tryptophan, so this is likely a read error. The chain recombines TRBV11-2 with TRBJ2-1; 10 nucleotides match TRBD2. From germline, CDR1 is SGHAT and CDR2 FQNNGV. Trimming cost V 0 bases and J 2 bases; bases outside gene matches: 7. The CDR3 runs to 18 residues. The CDR3 is CASSLEASGRPPYNEQFV. The CDR3 nucleotides are TGTGCCAGCAGCTTAGAGGCTAGCGGGAGACCCCCCTACAATGAGCAGTTCGTC.

In its sample, this clone was seen a few times. This sequence joins TRBV27 and TRBJ2-3, with D uncertain. V was pared by 4 bases and J by 4 bases, with 12 bases between. CDR3 length equals 14 residues. The germline V gene encodes CDR1 MNHEY and CDR2 SMNVEV (reference sequence). Here the CDR3 reads CASSYGWTSDTQYF. CDR3 nucleotides: TGTGCCAGCAGTTACGGCTGGACCTCAGATACGCAGTATTTT.

The V and J genes are TRBV20-1 and TRBJ2-7, with 7 nucleotides matching TRBD2. This CDR3 has 17 residues. The trim removed 0 bases at V and 1 base at J, leaving 12 bases unmatched. Germline V gene lookup returns CDR1 DFQATT and CDR2 SNEGSKA (reference sequence). The CDR3 sequence is CSARDLSAGILSYEQYF. The CDR3 DNA reads TGCAGTGCTAGAGATCTCTCAGCGGGAATACTATCCTACGAGCAGTACTTC.

V usage is TRBV7-9 and J usage is TRBJ1-5; 10 nucleotides align to TRBD1. CDR1 and CDR2 (germline): SEHNR, FQNEAQ (reference sequence). Germline trimming cut 5 bases from V and 5 bases from J; bases unmatched to any gene: 6. The CDR3 sequence is 15 residues long. The CDR3 DNA follows: TGTGCCAGCAGCCCAGGACAGGGGGGCCATCAGCCCCAGCATTTT. This gives the protein CASSPGQGGHQPQHF. Using reference TRBV7-9 and TRBJ1-5 for the parts outside the CDR3, the full variable domain is DTGVSQNPRHKITKRGQNVTFRCDPISEHNRLYWYRQTLGQGPEFLTYFQNEAQLEKSRLLSDRFSAERPKGSFSTLEIQRTEQGDSAMYLCASSPGQGGHQPQHFGDGTRLSIL.

The sample holds a few counts of this clone. CDR3 DNA: TGTGCCAGCACCTCCGGGACCTATTCACCCCTCCACTTT. Its protein is CASTSGTYSPLHF. This chain joins TRBV6-1 and TRBJ1-6; TRBD1 is a possible D gene (5 bases). Trimming took 7 bases from V and 8 from J, leaving 12 bases between them. The CDR3 loop spans 13 amino acids. Germline V lookup: CDR1 MNHNS, CDR2 SASEGT.

The chain employs TRBV20-1 and TRBJ2-2; D remains ambiguous. CDR3 length: 15 residues. V gave up 0 bases and J gave up 3 bases, with 11 bases separating them. CDR1 is DFQATT, CDR2 SNEGSKA, per germline (reference sequence). This CDR3 is CSARELRTDTGELFF. Here the CDR3 DNA reads TGCAGTGCTAGAGAGTTGCGAACTGACACCGGGGAGCTGTTTTTT.

This clone has just a few counts. The chain carries TRBV6-2 or TRBV6-3 and TRBJ2-1, with unresolved D. The germline CDR1 and CDR2 sequences are MNHEY and SVGEGT. The V end was cut by 8 bases, the J end by 5 bases, with 7 bases between. The CDR3 is 11 residues long. The CDR3 loop is CASGLHNEQFF. The CDR3 DNA reads TGTGCCAGCGGCCTCCACAATGAGCAGTTCTTC.

At least ten counts were recorded for this clone. This sequence joins TRBV5-4 and TRBJ1-2; weak D call: TRBD1 (6 bases). The CDR3 contains 13 residues. The V gene's germline CDR1 is SGHNT and CDR2 YYREEE (reference sequence). V lost 3 bases to trimming and J lost 4 bases, with 10 bases between them. CDR3 sequence reads: CASSSDSVYGYTF. The CDR3 DNA follows: TGTGCCAGCAGCTCGGACAGTGTCTATGGCTACACCTTC.

The CDR3 sequence is CASSPWPGAEQYF. DNA of the CDR3: TGTGCCAGCAGCCCCTGGCCTGGAGCAGAGCAGTACTTC. The chain recombines TRBV7-9 with TRBJ2-7; D is uncertain. Germline V CDR1 and CDR2: SEHNR, FQNEAQ (reference sequence). CDR3 length: 13 amino acids. The ends were cut back, 5 bases at V and 7 bases at J, with 15 bases in the middle.

This clone was picked up one time. The genes are TRBV7-9 and TRBJ1-4; D ambiguous. Trimming removed 6 bases at V and 8 bases at J, with 16 bases between. The CDR3 contains 14 residues. Germline CDR1 and CDR2: SEHNR and FQNEAQ (reference sequence). CDR3 in amino acids: CASRRGSGGEKLFF. The CDR3 DNA reads as TGTGCCAGCAGAAGAGGGTCCGGCGGGGAAAAACTGTTTTTT.